This TCR beta chain was obtained from a study of PD-L1 blockade in urothelial cancer. Only in-frame clones appear in the TCRdb table, and some are missing; sequencing was by immunoSEQ multiplex PCR. The profile shows more than 50,000 clones, around 79% of them singletons. The CDR3 consists of 17 residues. The V gene end was trimmed by 9 bases and the J gene end by 0 bases; junction bases not matched to a gene: 13. Germline V gene lookup returns CDR1 WNHNN and CDR2 SYGVQD (reference sequence). The V gene is TRBV10-1, the J gene TRBJ2-4; 8 bases match TRBD2. This sample comprised PBMCs, obtained around atezolizumab (anti-PD-L1) treatment. The sequence was collected from a man between 65 and 85 years old with urothelial cancer. The CDR3 loop is CARGFGTSRIAKNIQYF. Written as DNA, the CDR3 is TGCGCCAGAGGGTTTGGGACTAGTCGGATAGCCAAAAACATTCAGTACTTC.